The text below deals with one T cell receptor (beta chain). Its specificity is unknown. These data belong to a study of shared clonotypes between healthy human individuals. Findings and caveats of the study: Large sequencing depth failed to make sorted-subset sequencing complete, rarefaction showed. The four-donor shared clonotypes exceeded non-shared clonotypes in generation probability, with non-shared ones scoring lower. Naive subsets generally had larger estimated richness than memory subsets. Approximately 5.4% of naive CD4 clonotypes were common to several donors.

Naive CD8 isolation took CD45RO-negative cells positively selected for CCR7 and excluded terminally differentiated effector memory CD45RA+ cells. CDR3 size: 14 residues. Per germline, CDR1 ENHRY and CDR2 SYGVKD. The V end lost 5 bases, the J end lost 4 bases, and 12 bases lay between the germline ends. Using immunoSEQ multiplex PCR, the repertoire was profiled, and TCRdb retains in-frame clones only, with some absent. The sample includes roughly 2.1 million clones, about 93% of them seen just once. The sequence came from a man younger than 30 in good health. Some clones in this sample may be carry-over from other donors' samples. Sequencing was carried out using naive CD8+ T cells from PBMCs. J is TRBJ1-3 and V is TRBV10-3; no clear D. The CDR3 nucleotides read TGTGCCATCAGTTACGGGGAGAGGGGAAACACCATATATTTT. It specifies CAISYGERGNTIYF.